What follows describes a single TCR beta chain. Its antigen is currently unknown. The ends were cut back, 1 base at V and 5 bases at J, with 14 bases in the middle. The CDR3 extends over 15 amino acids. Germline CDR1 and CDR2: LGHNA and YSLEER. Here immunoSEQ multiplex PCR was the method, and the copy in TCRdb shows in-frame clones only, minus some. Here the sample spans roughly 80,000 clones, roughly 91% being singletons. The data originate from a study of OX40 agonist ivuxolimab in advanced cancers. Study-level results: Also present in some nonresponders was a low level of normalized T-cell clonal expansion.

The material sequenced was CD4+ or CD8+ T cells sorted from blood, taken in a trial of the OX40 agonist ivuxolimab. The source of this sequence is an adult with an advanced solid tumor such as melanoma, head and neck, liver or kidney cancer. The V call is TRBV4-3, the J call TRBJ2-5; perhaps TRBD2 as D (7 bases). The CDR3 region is CASSQGGGGSETQYF. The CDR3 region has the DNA TGCGCCAGCAGCCAAGGCGGCGGGGGCTCGGAGACCCAGTACTTC.